Shown below are 5 T cell receptor beta chains from a single sample sequenced in a study of shared clonotypes between healthy human individuals. Profiling relied on immunoSEQ multiplex PCR, and the TCRdb table lists in-frame clones only, not all of them. The data contain roughly 2.1 million clones, 93% of them singletons. Naive-designated CD8 cells lacked CD45RO, were positively enriched for CCR7, and omitted terminally differentiated effector memory CD45RA+ cells. Sequenced: naive CD8+ T cells from PBMCs. The receptor set was obtained from a man between 18 and 35 years old in good health. Some clones in this sample may be carry-over from other donors' samples.

This chain joins TRBV27 and TRBJ2-6; no firm D call. Trimming removed 2 bases at V and 0 bases at J, with 8 bases between. Germline CDR1 and CDR2: MNHEY and SMNVEV (reference sequence). The CDR3 is made up of 16 amino acids. The DNA for the CDR3 is TGTGCCAGCAGTTTAATAGCCATCTCTGGGGCCAACGTCCTGACTTTC. Protein sequence: CASSLIAISGANVLTF.

This chain connects TRBV20-1 to TRBJ2-1; D uncertain. Germline CDR1 DFQATT, CDR2 SNEGSKA (reference sequence). The V gene lost 0 bases and the J gene lost 15 bases, with 12 bases spanning the gap. The CDR3 length is 11 residues. CDR3 region: CSARDYRRGFF. Written as DNA, the CDR3 is TGCAGTGCTAGAGATTATCGTAGAGGGTTCTTC.

The gene calls are TRBV5-1 and TRBJ2-1, with TRBD2 matching over 12 bases. CDR1 and CDR2 from the germline V gene are SGHRS and YFSETQ. The length of the CDR3 is 19 residues. The V gene end was trimmed by 0 bases and the J gene end by 4 bases; junction bases not matched to a gene: 11. For the CDR3, the DNA is TGCGCCAGCAGCTTGGCTCTAGCGGGAGGGGATTTTGCGTACAATGAGCAGTTCTTC. This gives the protein CASSLALAGGDFAYNEQFF.

This CDR3 is CASSLAPNTEAFF. DNA of the CDR3: TGTGCCAGCAGCTTAGCCCCGAACACTGAAGCTTTCTTT. This chain links TRBV7-3 with TRBJ1-1; D is uncertain. The CDR3 has 13 amino acids. Deletions cut 2 bases from V and 1 base from J, with 5 bases between. Germline values: CDR1 SGHTA, CDR2 FQGTGA.

V gene TRBV7-6 combines with J gene TRBJ2-7, with TRBD1 matching 9 bases. Unmatched junction bases numbered 7, after V lost 5 bases and J lost 2 bases. CDR1 is SGHVS, CDR2 FNYEAQ, per germline. The CDR3 consists of 15 residues. This chain's CDR3 is CASSARQGETYEQYF. The CDR3 DNA follows: TGTGCCAGCAGCGCCCGACAGGGGGAGACCTACGAGCAGTACTTC.